The clone carrying this T cell receptor (beta chain) was counted at least ten times. Its antigen remains unknown. This record belongs to a study of radiation and T cells in renal cell carcinoma. V lost 5 bases, J lost 3 bases, and 13 bases lay in between. The CDR3 loop spans 14 amino acids. Germline-derived CDR1 and CDR2 are SEHNR and FQNEAQ (reference sequence). Time point: blood 4 weeks post-SBRT, at nephrectomy. Sample treatment: 15 Gy SBRT to primary tumor, nephrectomy 4 weeks later. Nephrectomy followed 15 Gy stereotactic body radiation by 4 weeks. The data were produced by immunoSEQ multiplex PCR, yet TCRdb's version contains in-frame clones alone and is incomplete. The sample comprises about 170,000 clones, about 88% of which are singletons, and 10% to 12% rests with the top ten. Study-wide findings and caveats: Top tumor clonotypes rose in blood 2 weeks post-radiation, then contracted.

Sequences were derived from blood, sampled from a patient whose treatment included radiotherapy and nephrectomy. The TCR was taken from a woman in her forties or fifties with renal cell carcinoma. V usage is TRBV7-9 and J usage is TRBJ2-5, with TRBD1 as a possible D gene (7 bases). The CDR3 is CASSRGQREETQYF. DNA for the CDR3: TGTGCCAGCAGCCGGGGACAGCGGGAAGAGACCCAGTACTTC.